Given below is one T cell receptor (beta chain) in context. The data stem from a study of blood T cell repertoires in COVID-19. Turning to the study itself: The United States, Italy and Spain provided the acute and convalescent COVID-19 samples. Sources were T cells, B-cell-depleted T cells, or PBMCs; the material itself was cDNA or gDNA.

Original handling: Counts of nucleated cells, estimated from reference gene primer amplification, were obtained. Sequenced by immunoSEQ multiplex PCR; TCRdb stores in-frame clones only, minus some. The V and J calls and the clone size are those of that table, but D and trimming were determined from the DNA. The sample contains around 300,000 clones, around 90% of which appear only once. The TCR originated in a man younger than 30 with active or convalescent COVID-19. Sequencing input: peripheral blood.

The CDR3 bases are TGTGCTAGTGGACGGACTAGCGGGGGGCGGGGTGAGCAGTTCTTC. It translates to CASGRTSGGRGEQFF. The rearrangement uses TRBV12-5 and TRBJ2-1, with 14 nucleotides matching TRBD2. Trimming at V came to 6 bases and at J to 9 bases, leaving 7 bases not matched to a gene. CDR1 is LGHNT and CDR2 is FRNRAP in the germline V gene. There are 15 residues in the CDR3. Together with reference TRBV12-5 and TRBJ2-1, the CDR3 gives the full variable domain: DARVTQTPRHKVTEMGQEVTMRCQPILGHNTVFWYRQTMMQGLELLAYFRNRAPLDDSGMPKDRFSAEMPDATLATLKIQPSEPRDSAVYFCASGRTSGGRGEQFFGPGTRLTVL.